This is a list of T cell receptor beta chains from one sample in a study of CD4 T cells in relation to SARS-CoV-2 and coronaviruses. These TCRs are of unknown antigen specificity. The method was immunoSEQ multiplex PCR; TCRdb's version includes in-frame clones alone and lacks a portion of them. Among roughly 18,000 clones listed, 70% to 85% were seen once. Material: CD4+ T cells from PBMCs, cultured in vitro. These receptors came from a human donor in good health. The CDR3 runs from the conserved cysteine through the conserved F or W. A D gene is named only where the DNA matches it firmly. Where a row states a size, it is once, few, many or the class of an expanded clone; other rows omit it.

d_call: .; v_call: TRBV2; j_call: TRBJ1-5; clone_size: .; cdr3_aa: CASSERGGRRQPQHF; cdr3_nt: TGTGCCAGCAGTGAACGGGGGGGCCGCAGACAGCCCCAGCATTTT
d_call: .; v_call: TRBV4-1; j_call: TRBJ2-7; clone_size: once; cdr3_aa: CASSQRMGTYEQYF; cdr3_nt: TGCGCCAGCAGCCAAAGAATGGGGACCTACGAGCAGTACTTC
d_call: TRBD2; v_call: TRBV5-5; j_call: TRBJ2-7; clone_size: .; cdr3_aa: CASSPIEGLAYEQYF; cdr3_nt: TGTGCCAGCAGCCCCATCGAGGGACTAGCCTACGAGCAGTACTTC
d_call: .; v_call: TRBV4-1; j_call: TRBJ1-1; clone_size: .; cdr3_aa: CASSQMVGNTEAFF; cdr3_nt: TGCGCCAGCAGCCAAATGGTCGGGAACACTGAAGCTTTCTTT
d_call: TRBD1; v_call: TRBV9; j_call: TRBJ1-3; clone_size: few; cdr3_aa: CASSVTGAGNTIYF; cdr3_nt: TGTGCCAGCAGCGTGACAGGGGCTGGAAACACCATATATTTT
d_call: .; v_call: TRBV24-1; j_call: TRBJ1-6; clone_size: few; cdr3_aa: CPLRGARSLGSPLHF; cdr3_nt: TGTCCCCTACGGGGGGCGCGGAGCTTAGGGTCACCCCTCCACTTT
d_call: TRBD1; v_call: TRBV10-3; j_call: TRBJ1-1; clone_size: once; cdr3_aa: CAISGGTENTEAFF; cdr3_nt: TGTGCCATCAGTGGCGGGACAGAGAACACTGAAGCTTTCTTT
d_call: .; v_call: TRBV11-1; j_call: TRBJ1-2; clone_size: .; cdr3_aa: CASSSDARGIYYGYTF; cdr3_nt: TGTGCCAGCAGCTCCGACGCAAGGGGCATATACTATGGCTACACCTTC
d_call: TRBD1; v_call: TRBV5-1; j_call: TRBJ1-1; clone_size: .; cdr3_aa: CASSLGQVHTEAFF; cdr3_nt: TGCGCCAGCAGCCTAGGACAGGTCCACACTGAAGCTTTCTTT
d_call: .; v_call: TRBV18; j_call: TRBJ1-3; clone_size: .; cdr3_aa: CASSPAPGTTGNTIYF; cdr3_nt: TGTGCCAGCTCGCCTGCTCCGGGGACGACTGGAAACACCATATATTTT
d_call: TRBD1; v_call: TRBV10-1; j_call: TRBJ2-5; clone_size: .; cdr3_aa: CASSERDSQETQYF; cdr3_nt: TGCGCCAGCAGCGAAAGGGACAGCCAAGAGACCCAGTACTTC
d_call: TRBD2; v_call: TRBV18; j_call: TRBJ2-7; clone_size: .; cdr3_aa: CASSPPGTSVLYEQYF; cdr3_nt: TGTGCCAGCTCACCACCTGGTACTAGCGTGCTCTACGAGCAGTACTTC
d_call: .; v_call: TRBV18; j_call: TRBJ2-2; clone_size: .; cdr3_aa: CASSLNSLNTGELFF; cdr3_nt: TGTGCCAGCTCACTCAACTCCCTGAACACCGGGGAGCTGTTTTTT
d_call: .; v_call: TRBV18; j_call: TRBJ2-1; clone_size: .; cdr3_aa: CASSPPVGYNEQFF; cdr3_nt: TGTGCCAGCTCACCACCCGTCGGATACAATGAGCAGTTCTTC
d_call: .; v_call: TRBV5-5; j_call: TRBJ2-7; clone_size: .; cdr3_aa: CASTKGSSYEQYF; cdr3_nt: TGTGCCAGCACTAAGGGCTCGTCCTACGAGCAGTACTTC
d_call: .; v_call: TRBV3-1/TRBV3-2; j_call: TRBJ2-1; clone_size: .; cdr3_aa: CASRRTDSFNEQFF; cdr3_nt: TGTGCCAGCAGGCGCACGGACAGCTTCAATGAGCAGTTCTTC
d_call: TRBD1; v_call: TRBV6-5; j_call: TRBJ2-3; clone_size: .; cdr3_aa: CASSYGTDTDTQYF; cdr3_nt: TGTGCCAGCAGTTATGGGACAGACACAGATACGCAGTATTTT
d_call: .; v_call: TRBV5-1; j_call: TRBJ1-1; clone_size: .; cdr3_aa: CASSSQGRSRLRTEAFF; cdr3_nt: TGCGCCAGCAGCTCGCAAGGACGTTCCCGCTTGAGGACTGAAGCTTTCTTT
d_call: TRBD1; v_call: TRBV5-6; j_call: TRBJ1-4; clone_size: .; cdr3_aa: CASSLSGQGGEKLFF; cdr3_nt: TGTGCCAGCAGCTTGTCGGGACAGGGAGGTGAAAAACTGTTTTTT
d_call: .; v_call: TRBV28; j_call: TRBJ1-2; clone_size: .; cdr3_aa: CASISRVDGYTF; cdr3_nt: TGTGCCAGCATCTCCAGGGTTGATGGCTACACCTTC
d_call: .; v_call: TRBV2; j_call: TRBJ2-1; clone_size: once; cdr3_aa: CASRMGGGNLKFF; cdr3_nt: TGTGCCAGCAGGATGGGAGGGGGTAATCTCAAGTTCTTC
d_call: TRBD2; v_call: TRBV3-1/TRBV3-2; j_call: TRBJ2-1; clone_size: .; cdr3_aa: CASSQDWGSGRGYNEQFF; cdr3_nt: TGTGCCAGCAGCCAAGATTGGGGTAGCGGGAGAGGGTACAATGAGCAGTTCTTC
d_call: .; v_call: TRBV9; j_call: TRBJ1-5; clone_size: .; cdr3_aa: CASSVGTAENQPQHF; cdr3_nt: TGTGCCAGCAGCGTAGGGACAGCCGAAAATCAGCCCCAGCATTTT
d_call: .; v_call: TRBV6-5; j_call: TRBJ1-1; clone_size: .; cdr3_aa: CASNVEGEAFF; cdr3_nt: TGTGCCAGCAACGTGGAGGGTGAGGCTTTCTTT
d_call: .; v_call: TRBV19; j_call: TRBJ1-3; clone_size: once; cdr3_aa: CASSLAPRTGNTIYF; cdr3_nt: TGTGCCAGTAGTCTCGCCCCGAGGACTGGAAACACCATATATTTT
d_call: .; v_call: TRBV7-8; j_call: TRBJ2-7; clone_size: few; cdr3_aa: CASSLAVSEQYF; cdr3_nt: TGTGCCAGCAGCTTAGCGGTTAGCGAGCAGTACTTC
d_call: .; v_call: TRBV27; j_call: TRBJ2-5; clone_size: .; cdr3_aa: CASSLGNSLSGTETQYF; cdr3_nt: TGTGCCAGCAGTTTAGGGAATAGTTTGTCAGGGACGGAGACCCAGTACTTC
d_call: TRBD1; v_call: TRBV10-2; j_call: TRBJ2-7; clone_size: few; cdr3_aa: CASSESNRGTYEQYF; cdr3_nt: TGCGCCAGCAGTGAGTCAAACAGGGGGACCTACGAGCAGTACTTC
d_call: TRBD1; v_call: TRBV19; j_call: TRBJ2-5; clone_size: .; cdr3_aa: CASSRTGDVSGETQYF; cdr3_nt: TGTGCCAGTAGTAGGACAGGGGATGTATCAGGAGAGACCCAGTACTTC
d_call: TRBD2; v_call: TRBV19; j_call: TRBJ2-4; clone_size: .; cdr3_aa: CASSIALAELNIQYF; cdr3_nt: TGTGCCAGTAGTATTGCACTAGCGGAGTTAAACATTCAGTACTTC
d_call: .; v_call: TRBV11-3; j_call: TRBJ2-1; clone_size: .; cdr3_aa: CASSLGAGDEQFF; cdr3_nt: TGTGCCAGCAGCTTAGGAGCAGGGGATGAGCAGTTCTTC
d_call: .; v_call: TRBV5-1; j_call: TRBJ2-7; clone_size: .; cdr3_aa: CASSLDGVGQAREQYF; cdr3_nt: TGCGCCAGCAGCTTGGATGGGGTCGGGCAGGCGAGGGAGCAGTACTTC
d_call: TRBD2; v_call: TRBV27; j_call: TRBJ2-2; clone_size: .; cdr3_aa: CASSPTTRLAGGTTGELFF; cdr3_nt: TGTGCCAGCAGTCCCACCACCCGACTAGCGGGAGGCACCACCGGGGAGCTGTTTTTT
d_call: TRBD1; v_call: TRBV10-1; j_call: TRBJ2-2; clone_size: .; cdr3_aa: CASSSPGGTGELFF; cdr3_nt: TGCGCCAGCAGTAGCCCAGGGGGTACCGGGGAGCTGTTTTTT
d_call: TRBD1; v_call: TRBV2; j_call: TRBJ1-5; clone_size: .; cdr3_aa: CASSLGTGGVQPQHF; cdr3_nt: TGTGCCAGCAGCCTAGGGACAGGGGGAGTTCAGCCCCAGCATTTT
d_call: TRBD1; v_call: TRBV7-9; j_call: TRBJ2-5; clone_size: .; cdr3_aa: CASSLWDREETQYF; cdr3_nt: TGTGCCAGCAGCTTATGGGACAGGGAAGAGACCCAGTACTTC
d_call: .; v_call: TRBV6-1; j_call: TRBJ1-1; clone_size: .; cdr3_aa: CASSYINTEAFF; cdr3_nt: TGTGCCAGCAGTTATATTAACACTGAAGCTTTCTTT
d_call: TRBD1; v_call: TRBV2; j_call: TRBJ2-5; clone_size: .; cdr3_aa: CASSGDRLQETQYF; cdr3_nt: TGTGCCAGCAGCGGGGACAGGCTTCAAGAGACCCAGTACTTC
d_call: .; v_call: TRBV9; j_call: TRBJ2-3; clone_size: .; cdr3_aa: CASSVDGGRDTQYF; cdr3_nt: TGTGCCAGCAGCGTAGACGGGGGAAGAGATACGCAGTATTTT
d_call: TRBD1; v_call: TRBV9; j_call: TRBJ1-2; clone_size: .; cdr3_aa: CASGQGALVSEGYTF; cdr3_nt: TGTGCCAGCGGACAGGGGGCATTAGTAAGTGAAGGCTACACCTTC
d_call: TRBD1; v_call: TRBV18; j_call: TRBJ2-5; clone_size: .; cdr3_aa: CASSPGTGEEETQYF; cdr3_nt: TGTGCCAGCTCACCTGGGACAGGAGAGGAAGAGACCCAGTACTTC
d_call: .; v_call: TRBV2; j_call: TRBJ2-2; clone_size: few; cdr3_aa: CASTKGDTGELFF; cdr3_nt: TGTGCCAGCACTAAAGGGGACACCGGGGAGCTGTTTTTT
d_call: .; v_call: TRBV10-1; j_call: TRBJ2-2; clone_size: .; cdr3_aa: CASSQQGWAGELFF; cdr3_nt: TGCGCCAGCAGTCAGCAGGGGTGGGCCGGGGAGCTGTTTTTT
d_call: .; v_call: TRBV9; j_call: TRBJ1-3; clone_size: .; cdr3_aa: CASSVDVGNTIYF; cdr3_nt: TGTGCCAGCAGCGTAGATGTTGGAAACACCATATATTTT
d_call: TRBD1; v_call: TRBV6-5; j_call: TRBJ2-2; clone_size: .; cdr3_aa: CASSRGGAGTGELFF; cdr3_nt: TGTGCCAGCAGTCGAGGGGGCGCGGGCACCGGGGAGCTGTTTTTT
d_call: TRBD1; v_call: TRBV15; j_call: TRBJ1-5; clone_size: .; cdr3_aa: CATAGQGGQPQHF; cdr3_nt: TGTGCCACCGCCGGACAGGGCGGTCAGCCCCAGCATTTT
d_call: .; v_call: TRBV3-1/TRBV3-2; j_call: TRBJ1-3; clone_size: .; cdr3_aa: CASSQIASGNTIYF; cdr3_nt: TGTGCCAGCAGCCAGATAGCCTCTGGAAACACCATATATTTT
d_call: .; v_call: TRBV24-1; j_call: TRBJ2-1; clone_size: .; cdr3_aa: CATAGQGQIAGEQFF; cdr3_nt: TGTGCCACTGCGGGGCAGGGACAGATCGCCGGTGAGCAGTTCTTC
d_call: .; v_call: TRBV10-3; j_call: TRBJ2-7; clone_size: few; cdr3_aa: CAIGRESYEQYF; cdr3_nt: TGTGCCATCGGCAGGGAATCCTACGAGCAGTACTTC
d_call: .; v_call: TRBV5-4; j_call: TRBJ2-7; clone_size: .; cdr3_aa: CASSQGGHGASEQYF; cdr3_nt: TGTGCCAGCAGTCAGGGGGGACACGGGGCCTCCGAGCAGTACTTC
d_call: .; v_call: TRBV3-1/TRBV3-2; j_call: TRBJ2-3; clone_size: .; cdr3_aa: CASSHGASTDTQYF; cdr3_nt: TGTGCCAGCAGCCATGGAGCTAGCACAGATACGCAGTATTTT
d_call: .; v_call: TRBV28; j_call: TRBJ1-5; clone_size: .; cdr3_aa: CGSGLNQPQHF; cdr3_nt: TGTGGGTCGGGGCTCAATCAGCCCCAGCATTTT
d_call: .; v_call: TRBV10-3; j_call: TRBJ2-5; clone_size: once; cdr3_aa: CAISELAPGTQYF; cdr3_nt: TGTGCCATCAGTGAACTGGCCCCAGGGACCCAGTACTTC
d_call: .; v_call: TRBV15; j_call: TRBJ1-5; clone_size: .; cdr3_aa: CATSGRHWAQPQHF; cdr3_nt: TGTGCCACCAGCGGCCGACATTGGGCCCAGCCCCAGCATTTT
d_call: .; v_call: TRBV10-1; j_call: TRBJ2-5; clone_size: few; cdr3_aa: CASSDGLFPGETQYF; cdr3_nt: TGCGCCAGCAGTGATGGTCTGTTTCCAGGAGAGACCCAGTACTTC